Detailed here is one TCR beta chain. The antigen is undetermined. The sample belongs to a study of early T cells in non-severe SARS-CoV-2 infection. Across the whole study: The chains were unpaired, and the sequenced material was bulk RNA from unsorted whole blood.

Unique molecular identifiers (one per individual cDNA molecule) were attached. TCRdb processed the 5' RACE reads anew with MiXCR; each CDR3 protein has one entry. The sample shows more than 90,000 distinct CDR3 sequences, less than 15% of them seen only once. General study results and limits: Matching against VDJdb likely underestimated virus-specific expansions, favoring anti-spike CD8.

The origin of this receptor is an adult who was a healthcare worker with PCR-confirmed SARS-CoV-2 infection or an uninfected control (not recorded which). Sequenced input: whole blood.

CDR3 nucleotide sequence: TGTGCCAGCAGCTTCCTCCATTCACGCGGGGTGAACACTGAAGCTTTCTTT. As protein: CASSFLHSRGVNTEAFF. V and J are TRBV7-6 and TRBJ1-1; no clear D. The CDR3 is 17 residues long. Germline CDR1 reads SGHVS; CDR2 reads FNYEAQ. The V end was cut by 3 bases, the J end by 0 bases, with 17 bases between.